This T cell receptor (beta chain) appears in the sequencing data of a study of T-cell reconstitution after alpha-beta-depleted transplantation in children (dated by TCRdb to about 2016). With regard to the full study: T-cell immune reconstitution after TCRalphabeta/CD19-depleted allogeneic hematopoietic cell transplantation in children was quantitatively tracked in the study by means of TCR repertoire profiling.

The CDR3 spans 14 residues, from the cysteine through the phenylalanine. The entry retains the CDR3 DNA only, 42 bases that are in frame from base 1. V gives up 7 bases and J gives up 0 bases, and the segment between their germline ends measures 13 bases. From the germline V gene, CDR1 is ENHRY and CDR2 is SYGVKD. On this clonotype: What this receptor recognizes is not known. No clone much larger than this one lies a single base away; base qualities are absent.

The library was generated by PCR. Sequencing relied on an Illumina HiSeq 2500. TCR libraries were prepared with molecular barcoding, using unique molecular identifiers to normalize TCRbeta repertoire quantification. Starting from the raw public reads, TCRdb applied fastp trimming at Q25, assembled clones with MiXCR and retained in-frame beta chains. Rows merge per CDR3 protein into single entries with the most common DNA and genes. The sample table contains approximately 510,000 distinct CDR3 sequences; only one count was recorded for around 19% of them. In total, the top ten clones hold 2.5% to 4% of the sample.

The TCR originated in a human donor who donated a stem cell graft to a child with acute lymphoblastic leukemia. The sequencing here drew on PBMCs from the stem cell graft donor, taken from the stem cell graft. The chain joins TRBV10-3 to TRBJ2-7; the D segment could be TRBD1, given 6 matching bases. The DNA sequence is as follows: TGTGCCATCACCAGACAGGCGGGCTCCTACGAGCAGTACTTC. Translated, it reads CAITRQAGSYEQYF.